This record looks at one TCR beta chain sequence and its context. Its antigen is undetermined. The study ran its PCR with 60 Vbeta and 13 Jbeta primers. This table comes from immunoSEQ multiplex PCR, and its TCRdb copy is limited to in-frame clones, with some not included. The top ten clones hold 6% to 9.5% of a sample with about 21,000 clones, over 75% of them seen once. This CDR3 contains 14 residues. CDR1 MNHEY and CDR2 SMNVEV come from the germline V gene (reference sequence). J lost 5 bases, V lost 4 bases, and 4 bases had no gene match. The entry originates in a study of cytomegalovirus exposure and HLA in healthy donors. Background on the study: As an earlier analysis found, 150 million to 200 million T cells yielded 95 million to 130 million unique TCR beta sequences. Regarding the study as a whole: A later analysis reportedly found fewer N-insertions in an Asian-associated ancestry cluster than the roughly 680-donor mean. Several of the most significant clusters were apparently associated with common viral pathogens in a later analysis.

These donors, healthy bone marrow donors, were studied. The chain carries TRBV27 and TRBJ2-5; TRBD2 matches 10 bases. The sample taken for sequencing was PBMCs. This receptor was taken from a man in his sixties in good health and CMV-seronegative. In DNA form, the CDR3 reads TGTGCCAGCAGTTCCCTAGCGGGAGCGGAGACCCAGTACTTC. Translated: CASSSLAGAETQYF.